These T cell receptor beta chains were read from a single sample in a study of cytomegalovirus exposure and HLA in healthy donors. Repertoires were generated with immunoSEQ multiplex PCR, while TCRdb's copy carries only in-frame clones and drops some. The table lists about 130,000 clones, approximately 71% of them singletons. Sequenced input: PBMCs. Receptor source: a woman aged 50 to 60 in good health and CMV-seronegative. CDR3s include the opening cysteine and the closing phenylalanine or tryptophan. Fields, in order: clone size, V gene, CDR3 protein. Expanded clones are given a class, and other clones once, few, many or no size at all.

NA TRBV9 CASSETSGSYNEQFF
few TRBV7-9 CASSLTQGHEAFF
NA TRBV6-6 CASSPARGGNTEAFF
NA TRBV13 CATGTGGGVFNTEAFF
NA TRBV7-2 CATSLGPSGEGQYF
once TRBV6-6 CASSSIRIPYNEQFF
few TRBV6-6 CASSTGTSGSTDTQYF
NA TRBV6-5 CASSYSTGRETQYF
NA TRBV5-4 CASSGSPGQAIEAFF
NA TRBV30 CAWNGDQETQYF
NA TRBV15 CATSRDPAGAFIDTQYF
NA TRBV28 CASSRGGGNQPQHF
NA TRBV28 CASSRFGNQPQHF
NA TRBV14 CASSQDRLAGGLVYEQFF
NA TRBV27 CASRPLGQGVDEQYF
NA TRBV2 CASSEDRSSYNEQFF
NA TRBV28 CASRPAGVGYEQYF
NA TRBV19 CASSREVPNQPQHF
NA TRBV7-8 CASSLVGGLAYEQYF
few TRBV4-3 CASSQYSGTGETQYF
NA TRBV13 CASSGRGDGYTF
NA TRBV11-1 CASSLSLEGIQYF
NA TRBV30 CAWRPRDRGSSPLHF
few TRBV6-5 CASGEDSYEQYF
NA TRBV5-5 CASSPGGSPLNSRNQPQHF
NA TRBV30 CAWSVRGSNYGYTF
NA TRBV29-1 CSVGQSTDTQYF
NA TRBV28 CASRPPGLIEQFF
NA TRBV7-2 CASSLGQFGQPQHF
few TRBV18 CASSLGTGGNQPQHF
NA TRBV11-3 CASSSKANTEAFF
few TRBV9 CASSEGQGANYGYTF
NA TRBV5-6 CASSLGQGRNIQYF
NA TRBV7-2 CASSQDRAGDTQYF
once TRBV7-2 CASSLLVGGTDTQYF
NA TRBV5-4 CASSFDSPYTDTQYF
NA TRBV7-9 CASSLERGMRSYEQYF
NA TRBV5-6 CASAGQGSDNYGYTF
NA TRBV11-2 CASSLQRDTEAFF
NA TRBV4-3 CASSQVGGQRGNTQYF
NA TRBV7-2 CASSPTGTSGDEQYF
NA TRBV4-2 CASSPGTGWSYEQYF
NA TRBV14 CASRDSFPKDEQFF
NA TRBV7-2 CASSLALGTGGGQETQYF